Shown below are 28 T cell receptor beta chains from a single sample sequenced in a study of chemoradiotherapy in HPV16-positive cancers. Data came from immunoSEQ multiplex PCR; TCRdb stores just in-frame clones and leaves some out. The repertoire holds about 4,000 clones, with roughly 80% as singletons. This specimen consisted of tumor tissue, obtained from a patient who underwent chemoradiotherapy. Every receptor here comes from a human donor with HPV-associated anogenital cancer.

The chain employs TRBV7-9 and TRBJ2-6; D remains ambiguous. The CDR3 consists of 13 residues. The V end lost 3 bases, the J end lost 2 bases, and 2 bases lay between the germline ends. Germline V gene sequence: CDR1 SEHNR, CDR2 FQNEAQ (reference sequence). In nucleotides, the CDR3 is TGTGCCAGCAGCTTGACTGGGGCCAACGTCCTGACTTTC. Protein sequence: CASSLTGANVLTF.

The chain recombines TRBV6-1 with TRBJ1-3, with D uncertain. The CDR3 length is 14 residues. Germline V gives CDR1 MNHNS, CDR2 SASEGT. Trimming took off 3 bases at V and 4 bases at J, with 10 bases between the two ends. This CDR3 reads CASSEWGSGNTIYF. The CDR3 bases are TGTGCCAGCAGTGAGTGGGGATCCGGAAACACCATATATTTT.

The chain carries TRBV12-1 and TRBJ2-6. TRBV12-1 has pseudogene status. There are 19 residues in the CDR3. The CDR3 DNA sequence: TGTGCCAGCAGCTTTGATGAGACGGGTACGGGACCTGGGGCCAACGTCCTGACTTTC. Translating gives CASSFDETGTGPGANVLTF.

This chain connects TRBV28 to TRBJ2-7; 9 nucleotides align to TRBD1. CDR1 is MDHEN and CDR2 is SYDVKM in the germline V gene. Trimming at V came to 8 bases and at J to 2 bases, leaving 10 bases not matched to a gene. The CDR3 is 15 residues long. CDR3: CASWETGQGTYEQYF. In DNA, the CDR3 is TGTGCCAGCTGGGAAACGGGACAGGGAACCTACGAGCAGTACTTC.

This chain uses TRBV19 with TRBJ2-1; D is perhaps TRBD2 (7 bases). Germline V lookup: CDR1 LNHDA, CDR2 SQIVND (reference sequence). CDR3 length: 16 residues. V was clipped by 7 bases and J by 0 bases, with 16 bases between them. This CDR3 is CASTPGRGLSYNEQFF. The CDR3 DNA follows: TGTGCCAGTACCCCCGGGCGGGGGCTCTCCTACAATGAGCAGTTCTTC.

This sequence joins TRBV27 and TRBJ2-1; 15 nucleotides line up with TRBD2. The germline gives CDR1 MNHEY, CDR2 SMNVEV (reference sequence). Trimming took 7 bases from V and 10 from J; bases not matched to a gene: 8. The CDR3 sequence is 15 residues long. CDR3 coding DNA: TGTGCCAGCACCTCGGGACTAGCGGGAGGCCGGGAGCAGTTCTTC. Translating it yields CASTSGLAGGREQFF.

This sequence joins TRBV7-9 and TRBJ2-4; 9 bases agree with TRBD2. The CDR3 extends over 15 amino acids. Germline trimming cut 0 bases from V and 16 bases from J; bases unmatched to any gene: 13. The germline gives CDR1 SEHNR, CDR2 FQNEAQ (reference sequence). CDR3 loop: CASSLASRRASGVYF. CDR3 in DNA: TGTGCCAGCAGCTTAGCTTCCCGGCGGGCTAGCGGGGTTTACTTC. Using reference TRBV7-9 and TRBJ2-4 for the parts outside the CDR3, the full variable domain is DTGVSQNPRHKITKRGQNVTFRCDPISEHNRLYWYRQTLGQGPEFLTYFQNEAQLEKSRLLSDRFSAERPKGSFSTLEIQRTEQGDSAMYLCASSLASRRASGVYFGAGTRLSVL.

The chain links TRBV13 to TRBJ1-1; possibly TRBD1 for D (5 bases). The germline gives CDR1 PRHDT, CDR2 FYEKMQ (reference sequence). Trimming took 2 bases from V and 4 from J, leaving 8 bases between them. This CDR3 spans 13 amino acids. The CDR3 DNA follows: TGTGCCAGCAGCTTAACGAGGGGCACTGAAGCTTTCTTT. Translating it yields CASSLTRGTEAFF.

The CDR3 reads CASSYSQGRLNQPQHF. The CDR3 DNA is TGTGCCAGCAGTTACTCCCAGGGAAGGCTTAATCAGCCCCAGCATTTT. This chain joins TRBV6-6 and TRBJ1-5, with TRBD1 as a possible D gene (5 bases). Trimming stripped 0 bases from V and 4 bases from J, with 13 bases between. The CDR3 runs to 16 residues. From germline, CDR1 is MNHNY and CDR2 SVGAGI (reference sequence).

The rearrangement uses TRBV19 and TRBJ1-2, with TRBD1 matching 8 bases. The trim removed 6 bases at V and 3 bases at J, leaving 3 bases unmatched. Germline assignment: CDR1 LNHDA and CDR2 SQIVND (reference sequence). The length of the CDR3 is 13 residues. Here the CDR3 DNA reads TGTGCCAGTAGAGGACAGGGAGACTATGGCTACACCTTC. Translated: CASRGQGDYGYTF. Looking up the rest from reference TRBV19 and TRBJ1-2 gives the full variable domain: DGGITQSPKYLFRKEGQNVTLSCEQNLNHDAMYWYRQDPGQGLRLIYYSQIVNDFQKGDIAEGYSVSREKKESFPLTVTSAQKNPTAFYLCASRGQGDYGYTFGSGTRLTVV.

This rearrangement joins TRBV2 to TRBJ2-1; 10 positions match TRBD1. The germline CDR1 and CDR2 sequences are SNHLY and FYNNEI. The CDR3 runs to 15 residues. V was pared by 4 bases and J by 3 bases, with 3 bases of the junction left unmatched. CDR3 sequence reads: CASSADRGGYNEQFF. CDR3 coding DNA: TGTGCCAGCAGTGCGGACAGGGGGGGCTACAATGAGCAGTTCTTC. Full variable domain (missing parts from reference TRBV2 and TRBJ2-1): EPEVTQTPSHQVTQMGQEVILRCVPISNHLYFYWYRQILGQKVEFLVSFYNNEISEKSEIFDDQFSVERPDGSNFTLKIRSTKLEDSAMYFCASSADRGGYNEQFFGPGTRLTVL.

This clone appeared a single time. This chain joins TRBV4-2 and TRBJ1-2; weak D call: TRBD1 (5 bases). V was cut by 0 bases and J by 8 bases, with 13 bases left in between. The CDR3 has 14 residues. Germline CDR1 LGHNA, CDR2 YNFKEQ. The CDR3 bases are TGTGCCAGCAGCCAAGATCCGGGGGAGAGGGGCTACACCTTC. Its translation is CASSQDPGERGYTF.

The rearrangement links TRBV7-9 to TRBJ2-7; possible D gene TRBD1, 5 bases. This CDR3 is 12 amino acids long. Germline CDR1 SEHNR, CDR2 FQNEAQ (reference sequence). The V end was cut by 5 bases, the J end by 4 bases, with 9 bases between. CDR3 protein: CASSPTVYEQYF. In DNA, the CDR3 is TGTGCCAGCAGCCCGACAGTTTACGAGCAGTACTTC.

The V call is TRBV5-1, the J call TRBJ1-1; 7 bases fit TRBD1. Germline values: CDR1 SGHRS, CDR2 YFSETQ. Losses at the gene ends were 4 bases for V and 4 bases for J; bases not matched to a gene: 7. The CDR3 contains 14 residues. The CDR3 DNA reads TGCGCCAGCAGCGTTGACAGGGCTCGCACTGAAGCTTTCTTT. It yields the protein CASSVDRARTEAFF.

This chain joins TRBV7-2 and TRBJ1-6; D is unresolved. The CDR3 loop spans 12 amino acids. The ends were cut back, 5 bases at V and 14 bases at J, with 13 bases in the middle. From germline, CDR1 is SGHTA and CDR2 FQGNSA. The CDR3 sequence is CASSTRGRALHF. For the CDR3, the DNA is TGTGCCAGCAGCACCCGGGGAAGAGCCCTCCACTTT.

CDR3 nucleotides: TGTGCCAGCAGCCAAGACAGGGGATCAGATACGCAGTATTTT. This sequence encodes CASSQDRGSDTQYF. This sequence joins TRBV4-2 and TRBJ2-3; maybe TRBD1 (6 bases). This CDR3 is 14 amino acids long. CDR1 is LGHNA, CDR2 YNFKEQ, per germline. V was cut by 0 bases and J by 4 bases, with 8 bases left in between.

This chain joins TRBV6-5 and TRBJ2-6; D is perhaps TRBD1 (6 bases). The CDR3 length is 15 residues. Trimming took off 6 bases at V and 2 bases at J, with 11 bases between the two ends. The germline CDR1 and CDR2 sequences are MNHEY and SVGAGI. The CDR3 sequence is CASRPPGAGANVLTF. CDR3 in DNA: TGTGCCAGCAGACCCCCAGGGGCTGGGGCCAACGTCCTGACTTTC.

The chain employs TRBV4-3 and TRBJ2-1; 8 bases are a match to TRBD2. J was trimmed by 7 bases and V by 3 bases; bases with no gene match: 8. Germline V gene sequence: CDR1 LGHNA, CDR2 YSLEER. The CDR3 sequence is 15 residues long. Written as DNA, the CDR3 is TGCGCCAGCAGCCAGGAGACTAGCGAGGAAAATGAGCAGTTCTTC. The encoded protein is CASSQETSEENEQFF.

This clone occurred a few times. The chain carries TRBV6-5 and TRBJ2-4; D unclear. Germline V lookup: CDR1 MNHEY, CDR2 SVGAGI. This CDR3 spans 13 amino acids. V gave up 8 bases and J gave up 0 bases, with 8 bases separating them. CDR3 amino acids: CASGELAKNIQYF. In DNA form, the CDR3 reads TGTGCCAGCGGAGAGCTAGCCAAAAACATTCAGTACTTC.

This clone was recorded once. The chain links TRBV5-1 to TRBJ2-5; D is tentatively TRBD1 or TRBD2 (7 bases each). The V end was cut by 0 bases, the J end by 1 base, with 13 bases between. The CDR3 sequence is 16 residues long. The germline CDR1 and CDR2 sequences are SGHRS and YFSETQ. CDR3 nucleotide sequence: TGCGCCAGCAGCTTGGTGGGGGGGACAGTCCAAGAGACCCAGTACTTC. Its translation is CASSLVGGTVQETQYF.

This chain joins TRBV4-2 and TRBJ1-2, with 8 bases lining up with TRBD1. Unmatched junction bases numbered 4, after V lost 0 bases and J lost 1 base. CDR3 length equals 16 residues. Germline V gives CDR1 LGHNA, CDR2 YNFKEQ. In nucleotides, the CDR3 is TGTGCCAGCAGCCAAGAGTTAACAGGGGGTAACTATGGCTACACCTTC. Translating gives CASSQELTGGNYGYTF.

This chain joins TRBV29-1 and TRBJ1-1; D remains ambiguous. V was shortened by 4 bases and J by 0 bases, with 9 bases between the two germline ends. This CDR3 comprises 13 residues. Germline V gene data show CDR1 as SQVTM and CDR2 as ANQGSEA. The CDR3 loop is CSVVLFLNTEAFF. The CDR3 DNA reads as TGCAGCGTTGTCTTATTCCTGAACACTGAAGCTTTCTTT.

V is TRBV5-4 and J is TRBJ2-3; perhaps TRBD1 as D (6 bases). This CDR3 contains 16 residues. CDR1 SGHNT and CDR2 YYREEE come from the germline V gene (reference sequence). V lost 6 bases and J 0 bases, leaving 17 bases between the germline ends. This CDR3 is CASTPDRLVSTDTQYF. CDR3 bases: TGTGCCAGCACCCCCGACAGGCTAGTCAGCACAGATACGCAGTATTTT.

The chain recombines TRBV7-9 with TRBJ2-7; weak D call: TRBD2 (5 bases). This CDR3 is built from 15 residues. Germline V CDR1 and CDR2: SEHNR, FQNEAQ (reference sequence). V gave up 5 bases and J gave up 0 bases, with 14 bases separating them. CDR3 region: CASSPRTGSSYEQYF. CDR3 DNA sequence: TGTGCCAGCAGCCCCCGGACGGGAAGCTCCTACGAGCAGTACTTC.

V and J are TRBV7-6 and TRBJ2-1, with D possibly called TRBD1 or TRBD2 (5 bases each). The germline V and J ends were trimmed by 2 bases and 3 bases, with 17 bases remaining between them. The length of the CDR3 is 17 residues. Germline CDR1 is SGHVS and CDR2 is FNYEAQ. The CDR3 loop is CASSLRDAPDFYNEQFF. CDR3 coding DNA: TGTGCCAGCAGCTTAAGGGACGCCCCAGATTTCTACAATGAGCAGTTCTTC.

The J gene is TRBJ2-6, the V gene TRBV19; D is ambiguous. Trimming removed 7 bases from V and 4 bases from J, with 8 bases in between. Per germline, CDR1 LNHDA and CDR2 SQIVND (reference sequence). This CDR3 has 13 amino acids. CDR3 in DNA: TGTGCCAGTAAGGTGAGCGGGGCCAACGTCCTGACTTTC. Translating gives CASKVSGANVLTF.

This chain uses TRBV7-2 with TRBJ1-2; D is perhaps TRBD1 (6 bases). In germline, CDR1 is SGHTA, CDR2 FQGNSA. The CDR3 is made up of 15 amino acids. The V and J ends lost 5 bases and 11 bases respectively, with 24 bases between them. CDR3 in amino acids: CASSETDWTASRYTF. CDR3 sequence (DNA): TGTGCCAGCAGCGAAACTGATTGGACAGCTTCAAGGTACACCTTC.

The rearrangement uses TRBV28 and TRBJ2-7; 9 positions agree with TRBD1. J lost 7 bases, V lost 2 bases, and 6 bases had no gene match. The CDR3 spans 14 residues. CDR1 MDHEN and CDR2 SYDVKM come from the germline V gene. CDR3 DNA sequence: TGTGCCAGCAGTTTAAGACAGGGGGACGGGGAGCAGTACTTC. Encoded protein: CASSLRQGDGEQYF. Full variable domain (rest looked up from reference TRBV28 and TRBJ2-7): DVKVTQSSRYLVKRTGEKVFLECVQDMDHENMFWYRQDPGLGLRLIYFSYDVKMKEKGDIPEGYSVSREKKERFSLILESASTNQTSMYLCASSLRQGDGEQYFGPGTRLTVT.